This TCR beta chain is from a study of blood T cell repertoires in COVID-19. Study-level background: Collection of acute and convalescent COVID-19 samples took place in the United States, Italy and Spain.

The germline V gene encodes CDR1 LNHNV and CDR2 YYDKDF (reference sequence). Trimming took 0 bases from V and 6 from J, leaving 15 bases between them. CDR3 length: 16 amino acids. Seattle's cohort entered during active infection and was followed longitudinally. The method was immunoSEQ multiplex PCR; TCRdb's version includes in-frame clones alone and lacks a portion of them. The data show 140,000 to 150,000 clones, with approximately 85% seen just once and 6.5% to 9.5% held by the top ten. V and J are TRBV15 and TRBJ1-5; a weak D match, TRBD1 (6 bases). The sample comprised peripheral blood. The sequence was collected from a woman aged 55-70 years with COVID-19, enrolled during active disease. CDR3 loop: CATSRDLAGGGQPQHF. Written as DNA, the CDR3 is TGTGCCACCAGCAGAGATTTGGCGGGGGGCGGTCAGCCCCAGCATTTT. The full variable domain, with the rest looked up from reference TRBV15 and TRBJ1-5, is DAMVIQNPRYQVTQFGKPVTLSCSQTLNHNVMYWYQQKSSQAPKLLFHYYDKDFNNEADTPDNFQSRRPNTSFCFLDIRSPGLGDTAMYLCATSRDLAGGGQPQHFGDGTRLSIL.